The 26 T cell receptor beta chains in this list originate from one sample, sequenced in a study of blood T cell repertoires in COVID-19. The table came from immunoSEQ multiplex PCR; TCRdb's copy has only in-frame clones and leaves some out. Altogether roughly 320,000 clones are present, about 82% being singletons, with the ten largest covering just over 7%. Sequencing input: peripheral blood. The receptors originated from a human donor in a cohort sampled during active COVID-19.

The rearrangement links TRBV7-9 to TRBJ2-3; a possible D gene is TRBD1 (6 bases). V was cut by 5 bases and J by 2 bases, with 14 bases left in between. The V gene's germline CDR1 is SEHNR and CDR2 FQNEAQ (reference sequence). The CDR3 spans 15 residues. The CDR3 region is CASSKDSPSTDTQYF. The CDR3 nucleotides are TGTGCCAGCAGCAAGGACAGCCCCTCCACAGATACGCAGTATTTT.

The V and J genes are TRBV6-5 and TRBJ2-7; 10 bases align to TRBD2. Germline values: CDR1 MNHEY, CDR2 SVGAGI. The ends lost 4 bases at V and 1 base at J; junction bases unmatched: 4. The CDR3 covers 15 residues. The CDR3 loop reads CASSSQRGGSYEQYF. The CDR3 DNA sequence: TGTGCCAGCAGTTCCCAGCGGGGGGGGTCCTACGAGCAGTACTTC.

This clone was found once. V and J are TRBV24-1 and TRBJ2-5, with D maybe TRBD2 (5 bases). The germline CDR1 and CDR2 sequences are KGHDR and SFDVKD. This CDR3 region has 12 residues. Trimming cost V 9 bases and J 7 bases, with 14 bases left between them. Here the CDR3 reads CATGGNVGTQYF. In DNA, the CDR3 is TGTGCCACCGGAGGCAACGTGGGGACCCAGTACTTC.

This chain connects TRBV30 to TRBJ2-1, with TRBD2 identical over 7 bases. Germline V gene sequence: CDR1 GTSNPN, CDR2 SVGIG (reference sequence). V dropped 3 bases and J dropped 4; count of bases not matched to a gene: 0. This CDR3 has 12 amino acids. The CDR3 here is CAWRGGYNEQFF. CDR3 DNA: TGTGCCTGGAGGGGGGGGTACAATGAGCAGTTCTTC.

The J gene is TRBJ1-1, the V gene TRBV12-1; TRBD1, the table's D call, was not compared with the DNA. TRBV12-1 is recorded as a pseudogene. The CDR3 has 15 amino acids. The DNA of the CDR3 is TGTGCCAGCAGCCCGAACGGACAGGGGAACACTGAAGCTTTCTTT. Amino acids: CASSPNGQGNTEAFF.

This clone is a singleton in its sample. This sequence joins TRBV24-1 and TRBJ1-2, with TRBD1 matching over 8 bases. CDR3 length equals 15 residues. The germline gives CDR1 KGHDR, CDR2 SFDVKD. With 8 bases clipped from V and 4 bases from J, the junction kept 11 bases outside the gene matches. CDR3 loop: CATNDGTGGSYGYTF. The CDR3 nucleotides are TGTGCCACCAATGACGGGACAGGCGGGTCCTATGGCTACACCTTC.

V gene TRBV5-3 combines with J gene TRBJ1-4; TRBD1 agrees at 10 bases. TRBV5-3 is recorded as an ORF, its role being uncertain. The CDR3 runs to 18 residues. J gave up 0 bases and V 3 bases, and 8 bases lay outside the gene matches. Here the CDR3 DNA reads TGTGCCAGAAGCTACCGAAGACAGGGGGCGCCAACTAATGAAAAACTGTTTTTT. It yields the protein CARSYRRQGAPTNEKLFF.

The chain carries TRBV4-2 and TRBJ2-1, with a possible D match to TRBD2 (5 bases). V was cut by 1 base and J by 6 bases, with 13 bases left in between. The V gene's germline CDR1 is LGHNA and CDR2 YNFKEQ. The CDR3 loop spans 15 amino acids. DNA of the CDR3: TGTGCCAGCAGCCAAGTAAGCCCCGGGGTCAATGAGCAGTTCTTC. Protein product: CASSQVSPGVNEQFF.

This rearrangement joins TRBV13 to TRBJ1-6, with D maybe TRBD1 (6 bases). Trimming removed 5 bases at V and 10 bases at J, with 24 bases between. CDR3 length: 17 amino acids. Germline assignment: CDR1 PRHDT and CDR2 FYEKMQ (reference sequence). The CDR3 sequence: CASSQGRDIEDGSPLHF. CDR3 DNA: TGTGCCAGCAGCCAAGGCAGGGACATTGAGGATGGCTCACCCCTCCACTTT.

The CDR3 protein is CATKTSDSGANVLTF. The CDR3 nucleotides are TGTGCCACCAAAACCAGTGACTCTGGGGCCAACGTCCTGACTTTC. V gene TRBV21-1 combines with J gene TRBJ2-6; TRBD1 is the table's D call and was not checked against the DNA. TRBV21-1 is deemed a pseudogene. The CDR3 is 15 amino acids.

The CDR3 nucleotides read TGCAGTGCTAGTAAGGGAGGGTCTGAGCAGTTCTTC. Its protein is CSASKGGSEQFF. This sequence joins TRBV20-1 and TRBJ2-1; 7 bases fit TRBD2. The CDR3 covers 12 residues. Germline V gives CDR1 DFQATT, CDR2 SNEGSKA (reference sequence). Trimming cost V 3 bases and J 9 bases; bases outside gene matches: 5.

V is TRBV6-2 or TRBV6-3 and J is TRBJ1-5, with 7 bases fitting TRBD1. This CDR3 is 16 amino acids long. Trimming removed 6 bases from V and 2 bases from J; junction bases left unmatched: 10. Germline CDR1 MNHEY, CDR2 SVGEGT. This CDR3 is CASSSILGQGNQPQHF. CDR3 nucleotide sequence: TGTGCCAGCAGCTCCATACTCGGACAGGGCAATCAGCCCCAGCATTTT.

This chain joins TRBV3-1 (or the pseudogene TRBV3-2) and TRBJ1-1; TRBD1 agrees at 7 bases. This CDR3 comprises 16 residues. Germline-derived CDR1 and CDR2 are LGHDT and YNNKEL (reference sequence). V lost 3 bases and J lost 12; bases outside the gene matches: 19. CDR3 loop: CASSHQVGADRFVSFF. DNA for the CDR3: TGTGCCAGCAGCCACCAAGTAGGGGCGGACAGGTTTGTATCTTTCTTT.

The chain recombines TRBV7-9 with TRBJ2-7, with 9 nucleotides matching TRBD2. This CDR3 has 16 residues. J was trimmed by 0 bases and V by 4 bases; bases with no gene match: 7. Per germline, CDR1 SEHNR and CDR2 FQNEAQ (reference sequence). CDR3 sequence reads: CASSSRLAAGSYEQYF. CDR3 DNA: TGTGCCAGCAGCTCCAGACTAGCGGCCGGCTCCTACGAGCAGTACTTC. The full variable domain, rest sourced from reference TRBV7-9 and TRBJ2-7, is DTGVSQNPRHKITKRGQNVTFRCDPISEHNRLYWYRQTLGQGPEFLTYFQNEAQLEKSRLLSDRFSAERPKGSFSTLEIQRTEQGDSAMYLCASSSRLAAGSYEQYFGPGTRLTVT.

This clone was recorded once. V usage is TRBV6-2 or TRBV6-3 and J usage is TRBJ1-5, with TRBD1 as a possible D gene (6 bases). The CDR3 consists of 16 residues. The V and J ends lost 7 bases and 4 bases respectively, with 20 bases between them. The germline gives CDR1 MNHEY, CDR2 SVGEGT. The DNA of the CDR3 is TGTGCCAGCACCCCAAACAAGGGGGGGGAAAATCAGCCCCAGCATTTT. Translated: CASTPNKGGENQPQHF.

The chain recombines TRBV28 with TRBJ1-3, with D possibly matching TRBD1 (6 bases). Germline values: CDR1 MDHEN, CDR2 SYDVKM. The length of the CDR3 is 15 residues. The V gene lost 4 bases and the J gene lost 0 bases, with 10 bases spanning the gap. The CDR3 DNA reads TGTGCCAGCAGTTCAGGACAGATCTCTGGAAACACCATATATTTT. It translates to CASSSGQISGNTIYF.

This rearrangement joins TRBV5-6 to TRBJ2-4; 11 positions agree with TRBD1. CDR3 length equals 15 residues. V lost 5 bases to trimming and J lost 7 bases; unmatched junction nucleotides: 8. Germline V gene sequence: CDR1 SGHDT, CDR2 YYEEEE. CDR3 in DNA: TGTGCCAGCAGTGGTGGACAGGGGGCTTGGAACATTCAGTACTTC. Residues: CASSGGQGAWNIQYF.

The rearrangement uses TRBV9 and TRBJ2-2; 15 nucleotides match TRBD2. The junction had 6 bases not matched to a gene; V was cut back by 5 bases and J by 4 bases. The CDR3 runs to 17 residues. The germline V gene has CDR1 SGDLS and CDR2 YYNGEE. Written as DNA, the CDR3 is TGTGCCAGCAGAGTGGGACTAGCGGGGGGAGGCACCGGGGAGCTGTTTTTT. Its protein product is CASRVGLAGGGTGELFF.

The chain is built from TRBV2 and TRBJ2-4; a possible D gene is TRBD1 (5 bases). The CDR3 totals 14 residues. Germline lookup yields CDR1 SNHLY and CDR2 FYNNEI. The V gene lost 3 bases and the J gene lost 2 bases, with 8 bases spanning the gap. The CDR3 sequence is CASSDDRPKNIQYF. In DNA, the CDR3 is TGTGCCAGCAGTGATGACAGACCCAAAAACATTCAGTACTTC.

A remark on this clone: The sample carries other DNA sequences with the same CDR3. The chain recombines TRBV5-1 with TRBJ2-2; a weak D match, TRBD1 (6 bases). V was cut by 3 bases and J by 2 bases, with 14 bases left in between. CDR3 length: 16 residues. The germline V gene encodes CDR1 SGHRS and CDR2 YFSETQ. CDR3: CASSSQGPANTGELFF. CDR3 DNA: TGCGCCAGCAGCTCACAGGGACCAGCCAACACCGGGGAGCTGTTTTTT.

The CDR3 reads CASRSGPGDNSPLHF. In DNA form, the CDR3 reads TGTGCCAGCAGGAGCGGACCTGGTGATAATTCACCCCTCCACTTT. The gene calls are TRBV2 and TRBJ1-6; no reliable D call. The CDR3 totals 15 residues. Trimming left V 6 bases short and J 5 bases short, with 14 bases between. The germline gives CDR1 SNHLY, CDR2 FYNNEI.

This sequence joins TRBV10-2 and TRBJ1-4; TRBD1 matches at 7 bases. Germline V gives CDR1 WSHSY, CDR2 SAAADI. The CDR3 length is 13 residues. After removal of 4 bases from V and 8 bases from J, the junction contained 4 bases not matched to a gene. CDR3 sequence (DNA): TGCGCCAGCAGTGTTCAGGGGGAGGAAAAACTGTTTTTT. This sequence encodes CASSVQGEEKLFF.

The chain employs TRBV7-9 and TRBJ1-2; the D is unclear. Germline loops: CDR1 SEHNR, CDR2 FQNEAQ (reference sequence). CDR3 length equals 13 residues. Trimming cost V 3 bases and J 3 bases, with 8 bases left between them. Here the CDR3 reads CASSLRGDYGYTF. The CDR3 coding sequence is TGTGCCAGCAGCTTGAGAGGTGACTATGGCTACACCTTC.

This chain connects TRBV15 to TRBJ1-1; maybe TRBD1 (5 bases). Germline assignment: CDR1 LNHNV and CDR2 YYDKDF (reference sequence). This CDR3 is built from 14 residues. Trimming removed 0 bases at V and 7 bases at J, with 12 bases between. CDR3 DNA: TGTGCCACCAGCAGAGACAGGGCAGCCAGTGAAGCTTTCTTT. This translates into CATSRDRAASEAFF.

V usage is TRBV13 and J usage is TRBJ2-1, with 11 bases lining up with TRBD2. Germline CDR1 is PRHDT and CDR2 is FYEKMQ (reference sequence). V dropped 4 bases and J dropped 6; count of bases not matched to a gene: 8. The CDR3 runs to 16 residues. The CDR3, as DNA: TGTGCCAGCAGCTCCCTGACTAGCGGGGCCTCCAATGAGCAGTTCTTC. Protein product: CASSSLTSGASNEQFF.

This clone was picked up one time. The chain employs TRBV6-2 or TRBV6-3 and TRBJ1-2; perhaps TRBD1 as D (6 bases). The CDR3 consists of 14 residues. CDR1 and CDR2 from the germline V gene are MNHEY and SVGEGT. Trimming cost V 2 bases and J 2 bases, with 9 bases left between them. CDR3 DNA sequence: TGTGCCAGCAGTTACATCACAGGGAACTATGGCTACACCTTC. This encodes CASSYITGNYGYTF.